This T cell receptor (beta chain) was sequenced during a study of blood T cell repertoires in COVID-19. Study-wide background: COVID-19 samples collected from the United States, Italy and Spain covered acute and convalescent phases.

This clone was seen a handful of times. Original handling: Cell counts per sample came from amplifying reference gene primers. This table comes from immunoSEQ multiplex PCR, and its TCRdb copy is limited to in-frame clones, with some not included. V and J calls plus clone size are reproduced from that table; the DNA served to infer D and trimming. The sample holds 100,000 to 130,000 clones, over 60% seen once. CDR1 and CDR2 from the germline V gene are MNHEY and SVGAGI. Germline trimming cut 4 bases from V and 3 bases from J; bases unmatched to any gene: 9. The CDR3 length is 15 residues. Material for sequencing was peripheral blood. The TCR originated in a man in his sixties or seventies with acute or convalescent COVID-19. The gene calls are TRBV6-5 and TRBJ2-7; 7 bases align to TRBD1. The DNA for the CDR3 is TGTGCCAGCAGTTTCCACACAGGGGACAGCTACGAGCAGTACTTC. Amino acids: CASSFHTGDSYEQYF.